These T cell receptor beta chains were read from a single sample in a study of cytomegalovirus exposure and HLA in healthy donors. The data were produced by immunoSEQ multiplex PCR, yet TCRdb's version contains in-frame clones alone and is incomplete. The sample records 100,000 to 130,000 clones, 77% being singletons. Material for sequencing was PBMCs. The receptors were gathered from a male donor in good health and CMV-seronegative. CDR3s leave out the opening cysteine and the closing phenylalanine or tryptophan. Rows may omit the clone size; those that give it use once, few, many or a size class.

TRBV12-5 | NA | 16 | ASGLVISQGVPGYGYT
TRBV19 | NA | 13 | ASRGGSGGEGEQF
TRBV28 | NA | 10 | ASSLASNEQF
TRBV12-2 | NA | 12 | ASPDRQGANGYT
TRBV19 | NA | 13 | ASTLKGGGNQPQH
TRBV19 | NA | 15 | ASSNPGTSGRADTQY
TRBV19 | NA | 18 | ASSIGTSGRALPGTGELF
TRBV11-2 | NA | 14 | ASSLGGLASYNEQF
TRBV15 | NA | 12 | ATSITGIYQPQH
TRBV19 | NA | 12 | ASSWQGSNQPQH
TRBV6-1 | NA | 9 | ASTGGLEQY
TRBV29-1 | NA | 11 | SVMDRNTGELF
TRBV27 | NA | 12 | ASSLNGRGNEQY
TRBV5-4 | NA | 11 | ASTQGTNEKLF
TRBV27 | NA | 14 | ASRQTGTGQFGEQF
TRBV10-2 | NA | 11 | ASSEISWYEQY
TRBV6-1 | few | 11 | ASSGQMNTEAF
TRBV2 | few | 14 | AIPERVGATNSPLH
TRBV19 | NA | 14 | ASSTGTSGISYEQY
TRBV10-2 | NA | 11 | ASRQGGGQPQH
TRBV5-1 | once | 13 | ASSLVGASYNEQF
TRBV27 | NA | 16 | ASSPRSRDRDGNYGYT
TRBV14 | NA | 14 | ASSGGQREAIPPQY
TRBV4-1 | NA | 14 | ASSRPTSGKNYEQY
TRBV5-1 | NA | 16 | ASSLSWARAGVGNEQY
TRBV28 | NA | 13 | ASSIGQGSIDEQF
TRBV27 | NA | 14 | ASSPERETSYNEQF
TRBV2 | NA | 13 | ASTREGGPNQPQH
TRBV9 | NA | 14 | ASSVEGSGGYNEQF
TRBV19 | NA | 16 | ASTPLGTASTGANVLT
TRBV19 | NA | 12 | ASSPSTESDTQY
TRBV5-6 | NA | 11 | ASIRQGGTEAF
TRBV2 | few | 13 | ASSGSIYSYNEQF
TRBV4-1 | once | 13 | ASSKSTGTVYEQY
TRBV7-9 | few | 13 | ASSLAESSYNEQF
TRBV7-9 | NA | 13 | ASSSPGQMNTEAF
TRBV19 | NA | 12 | ASSTGQGGGEQY
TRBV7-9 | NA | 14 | ASSWNRDRSGNTIY
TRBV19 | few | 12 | ASSTAWGLNGYT
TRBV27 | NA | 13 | ASSTRTGLLTEAF
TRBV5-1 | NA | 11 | ASGTDSGNTIY
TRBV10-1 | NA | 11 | ASSLAGDNEQF
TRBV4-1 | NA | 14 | ASSQLSPGLNQPQH
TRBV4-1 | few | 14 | ASSSRREMSTDTQY
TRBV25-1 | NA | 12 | ASRATVTNTEAF
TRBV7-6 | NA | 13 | ASSLAQTSNEKLF
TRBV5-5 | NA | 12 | ASSSLTGDYGYT
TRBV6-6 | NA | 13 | ASRLTSGRGNEQF
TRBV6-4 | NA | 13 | ASSDRGGTYNEQF
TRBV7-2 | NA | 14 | ASSLGAGKHSYEQY
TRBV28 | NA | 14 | ASSSPSSGSEETQY
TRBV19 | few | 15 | ASSAAGLAGATDTQY
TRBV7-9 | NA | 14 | ASSSNRLGASGELF
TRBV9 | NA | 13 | ASSALAGGYNEQF
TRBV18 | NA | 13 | ASSLGTSVKETQY